The 14 T cell receptor beta chains reported below all come from one sample, sequenced in a study of cytomegalovirus exposure and HLA in healthy donors. With 60 Vbeta and 13 Jbeta primers, the PCR was carried out. The repertoire was sequenced with immunoSEQ multiplex PCR; TCRdb's copy has only in-frame clones and lacks some. The table records about 180,000 clones, 80% to 90% of them present only once. The sequenced material came from PBMCs. The receptors originated from a male donor in good health and CMV-seronegative.

This clone was found once. The genes are TRBV5-1 and TRBJ2-5; D remains unclear. Trimming took off 5 bases at V and 5 bases at J, with 10 bases between the two ends. This CDR3 region has 12 residues. The germline CDR1 and CDR2 sequences are SGHRS and YFSETQ. CDR3 nucleotides: TGCGCCAGCAGTGTGGTACTGGAGACCCAGTACTTC. Residues: CASSVVLETQYF.

The chain carries TRBV5-4 and TRBJ2-1; TRBD2 matches 9 bases. Trimming took 0 bases from V and 6 from J; bases not matched to a gene: 4. CDR3 length: 15 amino acids. CDR1 and CDR2 (germline): SGHNT, YYREEE (reference sequence). CDR3 sequence reads: CASSLGGGAPNEQFF. The CDR3 DNA is TGTGCCAGCAGCTTGGGCGGGGGGGCACCCAATGAGCAGTTCTTC.

The chain is built from TRBV9 and TRBJ2-1; 8 nucleotides agree with TRBD2. CDR3 length: 15 amino acids. The V segment lost 3 bases and the J segment 9 bases; nucleotides outside the gene matches: 11. Germline CDR1 SGDLS, CDR2 YYNGEE. This CDR3 is CASSGGLAGSFEQFF. The CDR3 DNA reads as TGTGCCAGCAGCGGAGGACTAGCCGGTTCGTTTGAGCAGTTCTTC.

This clone was counted a few times. V and J are TRBV7-3 and TRBJ2-1, with 12 bases aligning to TRBD2. The CDR3 extends over 17 amino acids. Germline assignment: CDR1 SGHTA and CDR2 FQGTGA. J lost 4 bases, V lost 5 bases, and 9 bases had no gene match. The CDR3 protein is CASSPGASGGAYNEQFF. In DNA, the CDR3 is TGTGCCAGCAGCCCAGGGGCTAGCGGGGGGGCGTACAATGAGCAGTTCTTC.

The CDR3 reads CASSLSTGANVLTF. The DNA of the CDR3 is TGTGCCAGCAGTTTATCCACAGGGGCCAACGTCCTGACTTTC. V gene TRBV27 combines with J gene TRBJ2-6, with D unresolved. CDR3 size: 14 residues. CDR1 and CDR2 from the germline V gene are MNHEY and SMNVEV (reference sequence). Trimming took off 0 bases at V and 4 bases at J, with 4 bases between the two ends.

V and J are TRBV5-4 and TRBJ2-3, with D possibly matching TRBD2 (6 bases). V was clipped by 0 bases and J by 2 bases, with 13 bases between them. This CDR3 region has 16 residues. Germline V gives CDR1 SGHNT, CDR2 YYREEE (reference sequence). DNA of the CDR3: TGTGCCAGCAGCTTGGCCGATAGCGGAATCACAGATACGCAGTATTTT. This translates into CASSLADSGITDTQYF.

In the case of this clone: The sample holds other DNA sequences that translate to the same CDR3. This chain links TRBV6-6 with TRBJ1-1; D may be TRBD1 (5 bases). The CDR3 runs to 14 residues. CDR1 and CDR2 from the germline V gene are MNHNY and SVGAGI (reference sequence). The V and J ends lost 2 bases and 1 base respectively, with 8 bases between them. The CDR3 DNA sequence: TGTGCCAGCAGTTACGGAAGGGGGAACACTGAAGCTTTCTTT. It is translated as CASSYGRGNTEAFF.

This clone was observed a single time. V is TRBV28 and J is TRBJ1-6; 8 nucleotides match TRBD1. The trim removed 6 bases at V and 7 bases at J, leaving 8 bases unmatched. The CDR3 covers 15 residues. The germline CDR1 and CDR2 sequences are MDHEN and SYDVKM. The chain's CDR3 is CASSYDRGGNSPLHF. CDR3 nucleotide sequence: TGTGCCAGCAGCTACGACAGGGGTGGAAATTCACCCCTCCACTTT.

This chain joins TRBV18 and TRBJ2-5, with D tentatively TRBD2 (6 bases). Trimming left V 2 bases short and J 3 bases short, with 10 bases between. The CDR3 sequence is 14 residues long. Germline CDR1 KGHSH, CDR2 LQKENI. This CDR3 is CASSPGPGEETQYF. CDR3 bases: TGTGCCAGCTCACCAGGACCGGGGGAAGAGACCCAGTACTTC.

The chain has TRBV29-1 and TRBJ1-2; 7 bases line up with TRBD1. The length of the CDR3 is 14 residues. Germline V gene sequence: CDR1 SQVTM, CDR2 ANQGSEA. V was clipped by 4 bases and J by 7 bases; unmatched bases: 12. As DNA, the CDR3 is TGCAGCGTTGCGGAGACAGGGTCGGGTGGTGGCTACACCTTC. This sequence encodes CSVAETGSGGGYTF. The full variable domain, its missing parts supplied by reference TRBV29-1 and TRBJ1-2, is SAVISQKPSRDICQRGTSLTIQCQVDSQVTMMFWYRQQPGQSLTLIATANQGSEATYESGFVIDKFPISRPNLTFSTLTVSNMSPEDSSIYLCSVAETGSGGGYTFGSGTRLTVV.

This clone was recorded only once. The chain carries TRBV4-3 and TRBJ2-3; tentative D call: TRBD2 (7 bases). V gave up 0 bases and J gave up 5 bases, with 18 bases separating them. CDR3 length: 17 amino acids. Germline loops: CDR1 LGHNA, CDR2 YSLEER. The CDR3 DNA sequence: TGCGCCAGCAGCCAAGAATCCGGGGGGCTTCCGTTAGATACGCAGTATTTT. This gives the protein CASSQESGGLPLDTQYF.

In its sample, this clone was seen once. The genes are TRBV5-4 and TRBJ2-1, with TRBD2 identical over 9 bases. The V gene end was trimmed by 4 bases and the J gene end by 3 bases; junction bases not matched to a gene: 8. The germline gives CDR1 SGHNT, CDR2 YYREEE (reference sequence). This CDR3 has 16 residues. CDR3 nucleotides: TGTGCCAGCAGCCGAACCGGGACTAGCAGCTACAATGAGCAGTTCTTC. Protein: CASSRTGTSSYNEQFF.

The V and J genes are TRBV27 and TRBJ2-5; perhaps TRBD2 as D (5 bases). Germline V gene data show CDR1 as MNHEY and CDR2 as SMNVEV (reference sequence). V was trimmed by 5 bases and J by 0 bases, leaving 13 bases between them. The CDR3 runs 15 residues. The CDR3 protein is CASSPRLAYQETQYF. CDR3 bases: TGTGCCAGCAGTCCCCGGCTAGCCTACCAAGAGACCCAGTACTTC.

J is TRBJ2-3 and V is TRBV5-4, with D perhaps TRBD2 (6 bases). Trimming removed 4 bases from V and 1 base from J, with 22 bases in between. Germline V lookup: CDR1 SGHNT, CDR2 YYREEE (reference sequence). CDR3 size: 18 residues. In DNA form, the CDR3 reads TGTGCCAGCAGCCCAGATTTGAACCAGGGAGGACGCACAGATACGCAGTATTTT. Protein: CASSPDLNQGGRTDTQYF.